The source of this TCR beta chain is a study of blood T cells in healthy people across ages. Study observations and caveats: Estimated diversity, derived from one million T cells, was regarded as an underestimate. A strong correlation was seen between TCR beta diversity and naive T cell percentage.

This clonotype was detected only a few times. Its antigen is currently unknown. Sample-barcoded 5' priming and a J-beta primer mix drove a second PCR of roughly 6 to 12 cycles. A single record per CDR3 protein comes from TCRdb applying MiXCR to the 5' RACE reads. The data show 850,000 to 1,300,000 distinct CDR3 sequences, 45% seen once. Peripheral blood samples of 7.5 to 10 milliliters were drawn from each donor. Each sample yielded at least 6.5 million isolated PBMCs. Looked up from germline, CDR1 is DFQATT and CDR2 is SNEGSKA (reference sequence). There are 13 residues in the CDR3. The chain combines TRBV20-1 with TRBJ2-1; no definite D call. The DNA end favors TRBJ2-7, so the J call may be wrong. This TCR derives from an older woman in good health. The source material was blood. CDR3: CSARDPQSDEQYF. Written as DNA, the CDR3 is TGCAGTGCTAGAGACCCCCAAAGCGATGAGCAGTACTTC.